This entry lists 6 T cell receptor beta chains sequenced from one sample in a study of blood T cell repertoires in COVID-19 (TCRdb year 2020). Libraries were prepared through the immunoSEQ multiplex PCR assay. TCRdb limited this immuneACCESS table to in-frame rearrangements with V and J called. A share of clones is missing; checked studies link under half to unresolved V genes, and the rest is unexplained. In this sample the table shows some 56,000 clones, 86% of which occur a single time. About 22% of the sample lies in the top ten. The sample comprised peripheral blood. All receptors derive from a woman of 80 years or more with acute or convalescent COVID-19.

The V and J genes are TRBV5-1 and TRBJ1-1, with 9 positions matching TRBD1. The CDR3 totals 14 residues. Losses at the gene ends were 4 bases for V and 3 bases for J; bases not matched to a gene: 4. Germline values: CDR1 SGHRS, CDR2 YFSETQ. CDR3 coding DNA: TGCGCCAGCAGCGCGGGACAGGGTTACACTGAAGCTTTCTTT. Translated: CASSAGQGYTEAFF.

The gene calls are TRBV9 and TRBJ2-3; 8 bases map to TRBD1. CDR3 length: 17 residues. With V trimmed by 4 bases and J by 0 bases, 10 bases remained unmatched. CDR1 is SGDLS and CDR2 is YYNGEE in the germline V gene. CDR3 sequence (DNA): TGTGCCAGCAGCACCCGACGACAGGGGACTAGCACAGATACGCAGTATTTT. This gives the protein CASSTRRQGTSTDTQYF.

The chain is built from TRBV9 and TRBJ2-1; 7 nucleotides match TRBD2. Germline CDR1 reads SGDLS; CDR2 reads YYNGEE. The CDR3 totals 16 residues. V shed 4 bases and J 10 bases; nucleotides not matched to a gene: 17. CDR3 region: CASSQAGFWAGGEQFF. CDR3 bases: TGTGCCAGCAGCCAGGCCGGGTTCTGGGCCGGGGGGGAGCAGTTCTTC.

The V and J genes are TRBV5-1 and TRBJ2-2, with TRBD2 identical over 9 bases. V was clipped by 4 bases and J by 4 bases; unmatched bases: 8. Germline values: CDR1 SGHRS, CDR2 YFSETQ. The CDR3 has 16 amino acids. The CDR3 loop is CASSETSGGGTGELFF. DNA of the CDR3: TGCGCCAGCAGCGAGACTAGCGGAGGGGGCACCGGGGAGCTGTTTTTT.

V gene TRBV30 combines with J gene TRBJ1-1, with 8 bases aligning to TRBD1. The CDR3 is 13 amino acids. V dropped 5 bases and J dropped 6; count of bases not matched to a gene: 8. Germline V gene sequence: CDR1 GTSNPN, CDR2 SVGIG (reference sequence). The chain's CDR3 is CAWATGVNPEAFF. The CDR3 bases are TGTGCCTGGGCGACAGGGGTAAACCCTGAAGCTTTCTTT.

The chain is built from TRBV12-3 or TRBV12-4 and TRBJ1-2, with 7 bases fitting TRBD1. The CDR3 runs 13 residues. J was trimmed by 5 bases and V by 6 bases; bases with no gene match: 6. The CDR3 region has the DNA TGTGCCAGCAGCCAGGACAGGCCGTATGGCTACACCTTC. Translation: CASSQDRPYGYTF.